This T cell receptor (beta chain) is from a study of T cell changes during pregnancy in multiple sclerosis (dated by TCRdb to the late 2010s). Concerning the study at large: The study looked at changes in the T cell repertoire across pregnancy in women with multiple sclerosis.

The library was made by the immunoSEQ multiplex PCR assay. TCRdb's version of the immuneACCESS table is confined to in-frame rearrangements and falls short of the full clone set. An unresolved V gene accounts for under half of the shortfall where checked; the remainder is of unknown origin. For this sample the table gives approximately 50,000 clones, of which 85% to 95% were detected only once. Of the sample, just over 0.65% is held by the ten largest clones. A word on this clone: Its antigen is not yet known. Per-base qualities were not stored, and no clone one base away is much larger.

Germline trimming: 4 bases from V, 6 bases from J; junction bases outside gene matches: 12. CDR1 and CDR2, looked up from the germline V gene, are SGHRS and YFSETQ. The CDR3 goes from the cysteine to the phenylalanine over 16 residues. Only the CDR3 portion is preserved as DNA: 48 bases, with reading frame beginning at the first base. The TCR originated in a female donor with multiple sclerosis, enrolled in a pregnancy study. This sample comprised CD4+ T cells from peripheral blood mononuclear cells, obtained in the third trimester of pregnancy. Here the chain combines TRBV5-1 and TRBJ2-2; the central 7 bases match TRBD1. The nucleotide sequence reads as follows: TGCGCCAGCAGCCGGGAAGCGACAGGGATCCCCGGGGAGCTGTTTTTT. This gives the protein CASSREATGIPGELFF.